This T cell receptor (beta chain) was sequenced during a study of blood T cells in healthy people across ages. The donors, all healthy, were Caucasians living in Russia, aged about 6 to 100. Germline CDR1 reads MDHEN; CDR2 reads SYDVKM. With 3 bases clipped from V and 2 bases from J, the junction kept 2 bases outside the gene matches. This CDR3 is built from 15 residues. This clonotype was detected a few times. Its antigen is still unknown. Findings of the study overall: Using unsorted PBMCs precluded a conclusive naive versus antigen-experienced comparison. In older individuals, TCR beta diversity per million T cells was lower, falling roughly linearly with age.

A second PCR, run for about 6 to 11 cycles, used a sample-barcoded 5' primer plus a J-beta primer mix. At least 3 million CDR3-containing paired-end reads were obtained per sample. TCRdb analysed the 5' RACE reads with MiXCR anew, one entry per CDR3 protein. The sample has 1,500,000 or so distinct CDR3 sequences; 55% to 75% are singletons. This chain joins TRBV28 and TRBJ1-4; 8 positions match TRBD1. The sequencing input was blood. The TCR originated in a man between 18 and 35 years old in good health. The CDR3 protein is CASSFRQGTNEKLFF. The CDR3, as DNA: TGTGCCAGCAGTTTCCGACAGGGGACTAATGAAAAACTGTTTTTT.